Described below is a single TCR beta chain sequence and its context. Its antigen has not been determined. No base quality values were provided; no much bigger clone lies one nucleotide off. CD4+ and CD8+ cells were isolated by positive magnetic bead selection on an AutoMACS, and purity was checked by flow cytometry. A TCR V beta antibody panel was used in flow cytometry to screen first for clonal expansions, which were then characterized by TCRB deep sequencing of sorted CD8+ fractions. Ficoll-Paque PLUS density gradient separation was used to isolate peripheral blood mononuclear cells. Using Nucleospin Tissue or Tissue XS kits, DNA was extracted from CD4-enriched, CD8-enriched or PBMC samples, with quantification by a Qubit 2.0 fluorometer. These data come from a study of somatic mutations in cytotoxic T cells in rheumatoid arthritis (dated by TCRdb to the late 2010s). Background for the entire study: Before any treatment started and right after they were diagnosed, patients gave peripheral blood samples (around 30 ml EDTA). A FACSAria II or Sony SH800 was used to flow-sort some V beta antibody-stained T-cell populations at nearly 100% purity, and TCRB sequencing was also done on sorted V beta1+ cells. In newly diagnosed rheumatoid arthritis without treatment, the study examined if expanded CD8+ T-cell clones harbor somatic mutations, relying on TCRB deep sequencing to characterize clonality. For 60 to 80 rheumatoid arthritis patients and some 20 healthy controls, TCRB deep sequencing was carried out. Median age was essentially the same in the patient group and the control group. The research as a whole found: The slight underrepresentation of TRBV07 in patients was not corrected for multiple comparisons. In about an eighth of the roughly 65 patients, more than 20% of CD8+ cells belonged to the largest CD8+ clone, while several identical CD8+ TCRB sequences were shared between blood and synovial fluid. Rheumatoid arthritis patients and age-matched healthy controls did not significantly differ in CD8+ T-cell clonality. Healthy controls showed no age-related increase in CD8+ clonality, whereas patients did (Spearman r of about 0.5). Viral specificity could not be ruled out by absence from virus-specific databases, and the antigen targets of the expanded CD8+ clones remained unknown.

Sequencing of TCRB CDR3 was done on genomic DNA with the immunoSEQ assay. In the paper's pipeline: Published virus-specific TCRB sequences were compared with patient CD8+ clones larger than 1%, and only a few matches were found. Only productive TCRB rearrangements were included in the analyses. A clone was defined by a unique TCRB CDR3 sequence, and clonality was computed as a productive clonality index based on Shannon entropy. Repertoire overlap for a pair of samples was computed from each clone's template counts relative to total templates per sample. Flow cytometry-measured V-gene usage correlated with V-gene usage from TCRB sequencing, with a Spearman r of roughly 0.6. Here the immuneACCESS table is served through TCRdb, limited to in-frame sequences with V and J called. Missing clones are a known gap in these copies; in checked studies unresolved V genes cover under half, and the rest lacks a known reason. The V and J calls and clone size are taken from that table; D and trimming were inferred from the DNA. Across this sample there are around 23,000 clones, with around 80% seen only once. 3.5% to 4% of the sample belongs to the ten largest clones.

V drops 5 bases and J drops 5 bases, leaving 16 bases in between. The CDR3 covers 14 residues, taking in both the cysteine and the phenylalanine. Only the CDR3 region is kept as DNA, spanning 42 bases read in frame from base 1. CDR1 and CDR2, per the germline V gene (reference sequence), are SEHNR and FQNEAQ. Material: CD8+ T cells sorted from blood. The rearranged segments are TRBV7-9 and TRBJ2-7; no D gene call is confident. This TCR was recovered from an adult with rheumatoid arthritis. For the CDR3, the sequence is CASSPTTVENEQYF. The DNA sequence reads TGTGCCAGCAGCCCTACAACCGTGGAGAACGAGCAGTACTTC.